A single sample gave rise to the 23 T cell receptor beta chains below, sequenced in a study of graft-versus-host responses after intestinal transplantation. Antigens for these TCRs are unknown. Measured with immunoSEQ multiplex PCR; TCRdb has only the in-frame clones, and not every one. The sample includes some 79,000 clones, roughly 91% of them seen just once. The specimen was unstimulated CD4+ T cells sorted from spleen or lymph node cells, collected before intestinal transplant. The source of these receptors is a human donor who received an intestinal transplant.

This clone showed up just once. This chain links TRBV28 with TRBJ1-5, with D maybe TRBD1 (5 bases). The CDR3 is 17 residues long. The V end lost 5 bases, the J end lost 1 base, and 18 bases lay between the germline ends. The germline CDR1 and CDR2 sequences are MDHEN and SYDVKM. The CDR3 DNA sequence: TGTGCCAGCAGTACTCCCCGGGGGAGCGTCAGCAATCAGCCCCAGCATTTT. Translating it yields CASSTPRGSVSNQPQHF.

In this sample, this clone turned up once. This sequence joins TRBV9 and TRBJ1-5; perhaps TRBD1 as D (6 bases). The V end was cut by 6 bases, the J end by 0 bases, with 22 bases between. Germline CDR1 and CDR2: SGDLS and YYNGEE. The CDR3 is 18 amino acids. This chain's CDR3 is CASMFGGRTADSNQPQHF. Written as DNA, the CDR3 is TGTGCCAGCATGTTTGGGGGAAGGACAGCAGATAGCAATCAGCCCCAGCATTTT.

This clone was seen a single time. The chain carries TRBV9 and TRBJ2-7; D perhaps matches TRBD1 (5 bases). Germline CDR1 is SGDLS and CDR2 is YYNGEE. Trimming left V 0 bases short and J 6 bases short, with 7 bases between. The length of the CDR3 is 12 residues. CDR3: CASSVGGSEQYF. CDR3 bases: TGTGCCAGCAGCGTAGGGGGCTCCGAGCAGTACTTC.

The chain employs TRBV6-5 and TRBJ2-7, with D unresolved. Germline V lookup: CDR1 MNHEY, CDR2 SVGAGI. V lost 0 bases and J lost 0, with 6 bases in between. The CDR3 runs 14 residues. The CDR3 reads CASSYSQVSYEQYF. DNA for the CDR3: TGTGCCAGCAGTTACTCCCAGGTCTCCTACGAGCAGTACTTC.

The genes are TRBV28 and TRBJ1-5; 8 bases fit TRBD1. The CDR3 sequence is 14 residues long. The V segment lost 7 bases and the J segment 2 bases; nucleotides outside the gene matches: 4. Germline V gene data show CDR1 as MDHEN and CDR2 as SYDVKM. Written as DNA, the CDR3 is TGTGCCAGCACCGACAGGGGTGGCAATCAGCCCCAGCATTTT. Residues: CASTDRGGNQPQHF. Drawing the rest from reference TRBV28 and TRBJ1-5, the complete variable domain is DVKVTQSSRYLVKRTGEKVFLECVQDMDHENMFWYRQDPGLGLRLIYFSYDVKMKEKGDIPEGYSVSREKKERFSLILESASTNQTSMYLCASTDRGGNQPQHFGDGTRLSIL.

The CDR3 here is CASSVELADRTDTQYF. Written as DNA, the CDR3 is TGTGCCAGCAGCGTAGAACTAGCGGATCGCACAGATACGCAGTATTTT. The V and J genes are TRBV9 and TRBJ2-3; the match to TRBD2 covers 8 bases. The CDR3 runs 16 residues. J lost 1 base, V lost 0 bases, and 4 bases had no gene match. Germline V gene lookup returns CDR1 SGDLS and CDR2 YYNGEE. Combining the CDR3 with reference TRBV9 and TRBJ2-3 gives the whole variable domain DSGVTQTPKHLITATGQRVTLRCSPRSGDLSVYWYQQSLDQGLQFLIQYYNGEERAKGNILERFSAQQFPDLHSELNLSSLELGDSALYFCASSVELADRTDTQYFGPGTRLTVL.

The V call is TRBV5-6, the J call TRBJ1-2; D may be TRBD1 (6 bases). Germline CDR1 and CDR2: SGHDT and YYEEEE. V lost 4 bases to trimming and J lost 8 bases, with 15 bases between them. The CDR3 sequence is 13 residues long. The CDR3 DNA is TGTGCCAGCAGCCAATCTCAGGGGCGCGGCTACACCTTC. Encoded protein: CASSQSQGRGYTF.

The V and J genes are TRBV6-7 and TRBJ2-7, with D possibly matching TRBD1 (7 bases). TRBV6-7 is known as an ORF, though its function is uncertain. Between the trimmed V and J ends, which lost 9 bases and 5 bases, there was a span of 26 bases. The CDR3 consists of 16 residues. CDR3 protein: CASRVDHLTGRNEQYF. The CDR3 coding sequence is TGTGCCAGTCGTGTAGACCATCTGACAGGGAGGAACGAGCAGTACTTC.

The chain joins TRBV28 to TRBJ1-4, with 7 bases that match TRBD1. Germline lookup yields CDR1 MDHEN and CDR2 SYDVKM. The CDR3 sequence is 15 residues long. The junction had 7 bases not matched to a gene; V was cut back by 6 bases and J by 3 bases. CDR3: CASRAPGGANEKLFF. CDR3 DNA: TGTGCCAGCAGAGCTCCAGGGGGAGCTAATGAAAAACTGTTTTTT.

With respect to this clone: At the DNA level, this CDR3 is encoded by other sequences in the same sample as well. The chain uses TRBV7-6 and TRBJ2-5; D remains ambiguous. Germline V gene lookup returns CDR1 SGHVS and CDR2 FNYEAQ. V was cut by 5 bases and J by 4 bases, with 5 bases left in between. The CDR3 is 11 residues long. The CDR3: CASSPGETQYF. The CDR3 nucleotides read TGTGCCAGCAGCCCCGGAGAGACCCAGTACTTC.

This clone was seen only once. The rearrangement uses TRBV30 and TRBJ2-4; D is unresolved. The CDR3 has 14 residues. V lost 4 bases, J lost 4 bases, and 14 bases lay in between. CDR1 and CDR2 (germline): GTSNPN, SVGIG (reference sequence). The CDR3 loop reads CAWTSVPVKNIQYF. The DNA for the CDR3 is TGTGCCTGGACCTCTGTCCCGGTAAAAAACATTCAGTACTTC.

The V call is TRBV19, the J call TRBJ2-4, with unresolved D. Germline V gene lookup returns CDR1 LNHDA and CDR2 SQIVND (reference sequence). CDR3 length: 13 amino acids. V was cut by 5 bases and J by 6 bases, with 11 bases left in between. The DNA for the CDR3 is TGTGCCAGTAGTCCCTCCCCGGTAAACATTCAGTACTTC. Its protein is CASSPSPVNIQYF.

The chain links TRBV6-1 to TRBJ2-5; the D gene is possibly TRBD1 (5 bases). The V and J ends lost 3 bases and 0 bases respectively, with 20 bases between them. Per the germline V gene, CDR1 is MNHNS and CDR2 is SASEGT. CDR3 length equals 18 residues. The CDR3 protein is CASSDALVGQWYQETQYF. Written as DNA, the CDR3 is TGTGCCAGCAGTGACGCCTTGGTGGGGCAATGGTACCAAGAGACCCAGTACTTC.

The chain is built from TRBV28 and TRBJ2-7, with D tentatively TRBD1 (5 bases). Germline CDR1 and CDR2: MDHEN and SYDVKM. This CDR3 is built from 15 residues. Trimming cost V 6 bases and J 4 bases, with 19 bases left between them. This chain's CDR3 is CASSSSPTVSYEQYF. CDR3 coding DNA: TGTGCCAGCAGCTCATCGCCGACAGTCTCTTACGAGCAGTACTTC.

This clone was observed a few times. The chain couples TRBV27 to TRBJ1-2; no clear D gene. Germline assignment: CDR1 MNHEY and CDR2 SMNVEV (reference sequence). The CDR3 totals 13 residues. The V gene lost 2 bases and the J gene lost 1 base, with 5 bases spanning the gap. CDR3 in DNA: TGTGCCAGCAGTTTAGTATATAACTATGGCTACACCTTC. It encodes CASSLVYNYGYTF.

The chain carries TRBV11-3 and TRBJ2-5, with 7 bases aligning to TRBD2. There are 15 residues in the CDR3. The J segment lost 5 bases and the V segment lost 5 bases, leaving 11 bases of the junction unmatched. CDR1 SGHNT and CDR2 YENEEA come from the germline V gene. CDR3 loop: CASSPASGPLETQYF. CDR3 coding DNA: TGTGCCAGCAGCCCCGCTAGCGGACCTCTGGAGACCCAGTACTTC.

In its sample, this clone was seen a few times. This sequence joins TRBV10-2 and TRBJ2-1; no firm D call. The V end was cut by 4 bases, the J end by 2 bases, with 9 bases between. Germline values: CDR1 WSHSY, CDR2 SAAADI. The CDR3 runs to 14 residues. CDR3 sequence reads: CASSGSRTYNEQFF. As DNA, the CDR3 is TGCGCCAGCAGTGGGAGCCGAACCTACAATGAGCAGTTCTTC.

CDR3 loop: CASSLPTGGGGANVLTF. The CDR3, as DNA: TGTGCCAGCAGCCTCCCGACAGGGGGGGGTGGGGCCAACGTCCTGACTTTC. The V call is TRBV5-6, the J call TRBJ2-6; 9 bases align to TRBD1. V dropped 4 bases and J dropped 3; count of bases not matched to a gene: 8. CDR1 is SGHDT, CDR2 YYEEEE, per germline. CDR3 length: 17 amino acids. The whole variable domain, filled in from reference TRBV5-6 and TRBJ2-6, reads DAGVTQSPTHLIKTRGQQVTLRCSPKSGHDTVSWYQQALGQGPQFIFQYYEEEERQRGNFPDRFSGHQFPNYSSELNVNALLLGDSALYLCASSLPTGGGGANVLTFGAGSRLTVL.

The J gene is TRBJ1-1, the V gene TRBV18; D is uncertain. In germline, CDR1 is KGHSH, CDR2 LQKENI. V gave up 3 bases and J gave up 4 bases, with 9 bases separating them. This CDR3 has 13 amino acids. The CDR3 loop is CASSPLEGTEAFF. CDR3 nucleotide sequence: TGTGCCAGCTCACCCTTGGAGGGCACTGAAGCTTTCTTT.

V gene TRBV2 combines with J gene TRBJ2-5; D remains ambiguous. V lost 3 bases, J lost 6 bases, and 17 bases lay in between. Per the germline V gene, CDR1 is SNHLY and CDR2 is FYNNEI. This CDR3 contains 15 residues. In DNA, the CDR3 is TGTGCCAGCAGTGAGGAAGCACGCGGCATAAAGACCCAGTACTTC. Translation gives CASSEEARGIKTQYF.

This clone appeared a single time. The chain is built from TRBV7-9 and TRBJ2-5, with D possibly being TRBD1 (6 bases). Germline lookup yields CDR1 SEHNR and CDR2 FQNEAQ (reference sequence). Trimming took off 0 bases at V and 5 bases at J, with 10 bases between the two ends. The CDR3 consists of 14 residues. The CDR3 loop is CASSLALRGETQYF. CDR3 DNA sequence: TGTGCCAGCAGCTTAGCCTTAAGGGGGGAGACCCAGTACTTC. Based on the CDR3 plus reference TRBV7-9 and TRBJ2-5, the full variable domain is DTGVSQNPRHKITKRGQNVTFRCDPISEHNRLYWYRQTLGQGPEFLTYFQNEAQLEKSRLLSDRFSAERPKGSFSTLEIQRTEQGDSAMYLCASSLALRGETQYFGPGTRLLVL.

The rearrangement uses TRBV19 and TRBJ1-5; 9 nucleotides line up with TRBD1. The CDR3 runs to 18 residues. V gave up 3 bases and J gave up 4 bases; unmatched junction bases: 13. CDR1 LNHDA and CDR2 SQIVND come from the germline V gene (reference sequence). In nucleotides, the CDR3 is TGTGCCAGTAGTATCTCAAGGGGGGCCGGGACAGGGAATCAGCCCCAGCATTTT. This sequence encodes CASSISRGAGTGNQPQHF.

This clone was recorded once. V is TRBV5-6 and J is TRBJ2-7; 7 bases match TRBD1. Germline CDR1 SGHDT, CDR2 YYEEEE. Trimming cost V 4 bases and J 2 bases; bases outside gene matches: 3. The CDR3 has 13 amino acids. CDR3 sequence reads: CASSPTGTYEQYF. Here the CDR3 DNA reads TGTGCCAGCAGCCCGACAGGGACCTACGAGCAGTACTTC.